This TCR beta chain emerged from a study of PD-1 blockade in classical Hodgkin lymphoma. The overall study: Administration of nivolumab to patients was at 3 mg/kg intravenously every 2 weeks. Study-level results: Still unresolved is the cause of the repertoire differences, which may be disease activity or prior therapy. Newly diagnosed patients had diversity similar to the baseline diversity of complete responders.

The CDR3 length is 10 residues. From germline, CDR1 is SNHLY and CDR2 FYNNEI. Trimming removed 2 bases at V and 10 bases at J, with 5 bases between. Time point reported: cycle 4 day 1 (C4D1), after more than 5 weeks of nivolumab. Every patient experienced relapse after autologous stem cell transplantation, and brentuximab vedotin exposure varied. Libraries were prepared by immunoSEQ multiplex PCR; TCRdb keeps only in-frame clonotypes and omits some of them. The sample contains about 94,000 clones, 85% to 95% of which appear only once. This clone was counted between two and nine times. Its antigen is unidentified.

The chain recombines TRBV2 with TRBJ1-1; D unresolved. This TCR came from a human donor with classical Hodgkin lymphoma. This specimen consisted of peripheral blood mononuclear cells (PBMCs), obtained before the fourth cycle of nivolumab. CDR3: CASSERGAFF. CDR3 coding DNA: TGTGCCAGCAGTGAAAGAGGAGCTTTCTTT.